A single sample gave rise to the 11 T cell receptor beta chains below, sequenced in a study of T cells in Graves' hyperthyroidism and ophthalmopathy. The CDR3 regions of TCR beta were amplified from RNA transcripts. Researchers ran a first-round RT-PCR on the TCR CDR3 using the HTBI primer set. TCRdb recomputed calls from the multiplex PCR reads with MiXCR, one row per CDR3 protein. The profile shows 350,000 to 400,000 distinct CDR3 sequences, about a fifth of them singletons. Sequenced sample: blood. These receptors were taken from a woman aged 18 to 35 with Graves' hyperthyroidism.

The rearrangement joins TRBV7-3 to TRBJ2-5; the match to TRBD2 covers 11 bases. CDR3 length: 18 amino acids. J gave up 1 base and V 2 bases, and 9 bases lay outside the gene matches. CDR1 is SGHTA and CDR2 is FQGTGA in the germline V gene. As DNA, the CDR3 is TGTGCCAGCAGCTTAGGCGGTGGGACTAGCGGATTCCAAGAGACCCAGTACTTC. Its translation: CASSLGGGTSGFQETQYF.

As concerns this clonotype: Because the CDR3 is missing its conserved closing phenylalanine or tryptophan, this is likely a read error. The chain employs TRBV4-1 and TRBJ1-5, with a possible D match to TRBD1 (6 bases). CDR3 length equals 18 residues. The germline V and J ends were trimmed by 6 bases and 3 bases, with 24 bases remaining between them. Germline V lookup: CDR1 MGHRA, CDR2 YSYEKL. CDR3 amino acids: CASSTRVTGPHDNQPQHV. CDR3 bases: TGCGCCAGCAGTACAAGGGTGACAGGACCTCACGACAATCAGCCCCAGCATGTT.

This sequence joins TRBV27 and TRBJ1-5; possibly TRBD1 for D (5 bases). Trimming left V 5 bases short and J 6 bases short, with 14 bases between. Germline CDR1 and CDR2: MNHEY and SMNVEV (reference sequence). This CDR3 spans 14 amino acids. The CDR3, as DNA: TGTGCCAGCAGTGTTCAGGGAAGGAGTCAGCCCCAGCATTTT. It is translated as CASSVQGRSQPQHF.

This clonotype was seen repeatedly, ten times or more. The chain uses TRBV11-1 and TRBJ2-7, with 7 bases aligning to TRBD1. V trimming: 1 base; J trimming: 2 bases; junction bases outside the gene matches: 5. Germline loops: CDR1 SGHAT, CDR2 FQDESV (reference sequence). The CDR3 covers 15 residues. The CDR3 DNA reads TGTGCCAGCAGCTTAGGGACAGGACCTCCCTACGAGCAGTACTTC. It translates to CASSLGTGPPYEQYF.

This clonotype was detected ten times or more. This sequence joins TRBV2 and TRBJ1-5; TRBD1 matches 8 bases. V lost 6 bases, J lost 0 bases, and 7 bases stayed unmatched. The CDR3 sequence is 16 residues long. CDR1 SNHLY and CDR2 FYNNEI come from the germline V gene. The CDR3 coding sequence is TGTGCCAGCAGCCGAGAACAGGGGGTTAGCAATCAGCCCCAGCATTTT. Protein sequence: CASSREQGVSNQPQHF.

The CDR3 reads CASSVWDGNTEAFF. The CDR3 region has the DNA TGTGCCAGCAGTGTTTGGGACGGGAACACTGAAGCTTTCTTT. The chain recombines TRBV6-1 with TRBJ1-1; possible D gene TRBD1, 5 bases. Germline values: CDR1 MNHNS, CDR2 SASEGT. With 4 bases removed from V and 1 base from J, the gap between germline ends came to 10 bases. The CDR3 contains 14 residues.

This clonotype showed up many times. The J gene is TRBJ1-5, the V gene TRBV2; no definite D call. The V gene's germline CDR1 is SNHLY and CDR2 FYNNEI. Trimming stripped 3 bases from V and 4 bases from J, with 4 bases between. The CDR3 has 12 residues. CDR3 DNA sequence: TGTGCCAGCAGTGACAGGAATCAGCCCCAGCATTTT. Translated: CASSDRNQPQHF.

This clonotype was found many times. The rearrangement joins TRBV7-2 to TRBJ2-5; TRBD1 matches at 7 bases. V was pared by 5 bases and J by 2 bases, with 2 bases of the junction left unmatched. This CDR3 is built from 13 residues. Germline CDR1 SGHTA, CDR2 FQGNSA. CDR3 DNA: TGTGCCAGCAGCGGGACAGCACAAGAGACCCAGTACTTC. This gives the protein CASSGTAQETQYF.

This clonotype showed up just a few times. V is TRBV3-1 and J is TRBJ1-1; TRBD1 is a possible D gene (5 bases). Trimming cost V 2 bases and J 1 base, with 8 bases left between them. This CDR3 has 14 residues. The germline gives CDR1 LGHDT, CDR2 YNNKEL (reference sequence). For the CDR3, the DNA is TGTGCCAGCAGCCAACAGGGCGGGAACACTGAAGCTTTCTTT. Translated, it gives CASSQQGGNTEAFF.

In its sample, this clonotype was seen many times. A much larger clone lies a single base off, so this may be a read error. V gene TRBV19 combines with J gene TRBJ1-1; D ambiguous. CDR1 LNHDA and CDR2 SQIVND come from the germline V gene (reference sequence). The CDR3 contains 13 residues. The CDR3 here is CVSSIVGNTEAFF. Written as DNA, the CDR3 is TGTGTCAGTAGTATCGTCGGGAACACTGAAGCTTTCTTT.

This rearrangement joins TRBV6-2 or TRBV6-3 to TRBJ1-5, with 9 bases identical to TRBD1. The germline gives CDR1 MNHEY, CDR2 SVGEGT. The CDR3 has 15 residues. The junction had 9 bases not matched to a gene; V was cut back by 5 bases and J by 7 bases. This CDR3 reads CASSRTGTGYQPQHF. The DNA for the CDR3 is TGTGCCAGCAGTCGTACCGGGACAGGGTACCAGCCCCAGCATTTT.